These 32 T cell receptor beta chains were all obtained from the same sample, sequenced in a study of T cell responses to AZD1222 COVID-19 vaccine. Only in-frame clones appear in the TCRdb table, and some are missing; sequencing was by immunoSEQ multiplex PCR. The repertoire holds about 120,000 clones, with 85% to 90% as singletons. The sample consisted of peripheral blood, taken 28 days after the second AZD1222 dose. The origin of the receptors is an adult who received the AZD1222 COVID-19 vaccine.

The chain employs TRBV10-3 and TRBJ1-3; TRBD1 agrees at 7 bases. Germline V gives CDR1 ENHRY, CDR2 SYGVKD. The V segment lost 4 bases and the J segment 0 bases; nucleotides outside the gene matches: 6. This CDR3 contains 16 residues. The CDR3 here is CAISGRTGPSGNTIYF. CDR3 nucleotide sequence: TGTGCCATCAGTGGTCGGACAGGCCCCTCTGGAAACACCATATATTTT.

The CDR3 coding sequence is TGTGCCAGCAGCGGGGACCGGAGTGAAGCTTTCTTT. Residues: CASSGDRSEAFF. The chain joins TRBV7-2 to TRBJ1-1; D perhaps matches TRBD1 (5 bases). Germline CDR1 is SGHTA and CDR2 is FQGNSA. V was cut by 5 bases and J by 7 bases, with 11 bases left in between. The CDR3 runs 12 residues. Together with reference TRBV7-2 and TRBJ1-1, the CDR3 gives the full variable domain: GAGVSQSPSNKVTEKGKDVELRCDPISGHTALYWYRQSLGQGLEFLIYFQGNSAPDKSGLPSDRFSAERTGGSVSTLTIQRTQQEDSAVYLCASSGDRSEAFFGQGTRLTVV.

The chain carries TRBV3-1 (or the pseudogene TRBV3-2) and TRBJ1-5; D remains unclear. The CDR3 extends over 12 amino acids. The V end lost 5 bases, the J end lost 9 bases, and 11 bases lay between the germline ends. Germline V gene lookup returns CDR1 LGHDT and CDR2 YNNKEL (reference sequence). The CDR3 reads CASSGPAGPQHF. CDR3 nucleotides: TGTGCCAGCAGCGGCCCCGCGGGGCCCCAGCATTTT.

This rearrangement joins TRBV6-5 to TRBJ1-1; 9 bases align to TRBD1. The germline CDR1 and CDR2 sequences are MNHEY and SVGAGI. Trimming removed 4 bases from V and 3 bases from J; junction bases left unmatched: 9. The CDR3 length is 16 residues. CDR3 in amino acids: CASSSPGQGYYTEAFF. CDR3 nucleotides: TGTGCCAGCAGTTCCCCGGGACAGGGTTATTACACTGAAGCTTTCTTT.

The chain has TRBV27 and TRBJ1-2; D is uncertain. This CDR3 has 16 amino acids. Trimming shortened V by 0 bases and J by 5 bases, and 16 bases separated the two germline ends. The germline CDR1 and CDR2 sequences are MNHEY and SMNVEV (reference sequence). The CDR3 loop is CASSLSKVGGLYGYTF. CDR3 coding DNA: TGTGCCAGCAGTTTATCCAAGGTCGGAGGGTTGTATGGCTACACCTTC.

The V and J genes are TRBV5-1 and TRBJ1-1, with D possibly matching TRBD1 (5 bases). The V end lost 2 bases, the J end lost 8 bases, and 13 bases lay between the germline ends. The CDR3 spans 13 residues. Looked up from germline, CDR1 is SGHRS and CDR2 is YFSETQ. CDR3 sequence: CASSFVPQEEAFF. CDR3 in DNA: TGCGCCAGCAGCTTCGTCCCACAGGAAGAAGCTTTCTTT.

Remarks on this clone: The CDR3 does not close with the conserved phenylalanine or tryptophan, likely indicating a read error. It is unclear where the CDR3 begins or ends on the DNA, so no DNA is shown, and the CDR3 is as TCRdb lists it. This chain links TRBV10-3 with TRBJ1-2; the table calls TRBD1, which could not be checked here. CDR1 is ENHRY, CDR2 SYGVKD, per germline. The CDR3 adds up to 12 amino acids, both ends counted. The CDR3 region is CAISESPAGVYL.

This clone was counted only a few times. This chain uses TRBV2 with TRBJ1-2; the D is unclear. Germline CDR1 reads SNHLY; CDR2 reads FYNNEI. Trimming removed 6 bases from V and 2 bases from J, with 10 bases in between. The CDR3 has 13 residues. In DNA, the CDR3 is TGTGCCAGCAGACAGACTCTCAACTATGGCTACACCTTC. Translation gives CASRQTLNYGYTF. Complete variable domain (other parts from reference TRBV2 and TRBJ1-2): EPEVTQTPSHQVTQMGQEVILRCVPISNHLYFYWYRQILGQKVEFLVSFYNNEISEKSEIFDDQFSVERPDGSNFTLKIRSTKLEDSAMYFCASRQTLNYGYTFGSGTRLTVV.

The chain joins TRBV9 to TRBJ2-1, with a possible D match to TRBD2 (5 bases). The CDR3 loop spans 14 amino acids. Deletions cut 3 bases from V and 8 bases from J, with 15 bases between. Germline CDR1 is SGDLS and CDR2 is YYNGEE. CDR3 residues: CASSALTSSDEQFF. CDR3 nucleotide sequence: TGTGCCAGCAGCGCCCTAACTAGTAGCGATGAGCAGTTCTTC. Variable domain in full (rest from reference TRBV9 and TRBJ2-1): DSGVTQTPKHLITATGQRVTLRCSPRSGDLSVYWYQQSLDQGLQFLIQYYNGEERAKGNILERFSAQQFPDLHSELNLSSLELGDSALYFCASSALTSSDEQFFGPGTRLTVL.

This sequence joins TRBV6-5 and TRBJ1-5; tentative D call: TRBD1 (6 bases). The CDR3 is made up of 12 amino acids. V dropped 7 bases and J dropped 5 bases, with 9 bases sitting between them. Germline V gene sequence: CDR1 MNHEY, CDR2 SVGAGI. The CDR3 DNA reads TGTGCCAGCAAAGGGGGGGATCAGCCCCAGCATTTT. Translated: CASKGGDQPQHF.

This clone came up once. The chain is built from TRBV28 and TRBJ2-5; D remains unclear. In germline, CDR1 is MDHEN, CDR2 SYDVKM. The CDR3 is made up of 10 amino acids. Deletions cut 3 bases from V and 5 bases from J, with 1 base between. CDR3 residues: CASSFETQYF. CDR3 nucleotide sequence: TGTGCCAGCAGTTTCGAGACCCAGTACTTC.

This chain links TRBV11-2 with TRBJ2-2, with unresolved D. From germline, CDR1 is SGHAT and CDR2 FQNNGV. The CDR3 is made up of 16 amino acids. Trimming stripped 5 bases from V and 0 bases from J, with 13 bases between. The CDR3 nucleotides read TGTGCCAGCAGCCTGATCATGAACGCGAACACCGGGGAGCTGTTTTTT. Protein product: CASSLIMNANTGELFF.

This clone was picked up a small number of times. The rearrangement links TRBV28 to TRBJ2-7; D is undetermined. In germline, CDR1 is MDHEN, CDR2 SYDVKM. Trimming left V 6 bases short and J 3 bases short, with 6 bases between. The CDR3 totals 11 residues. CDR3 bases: TGTGCCAGCAGGTGGGGCTACGAGCAGTACTTC. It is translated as CASRWGYEQYF.

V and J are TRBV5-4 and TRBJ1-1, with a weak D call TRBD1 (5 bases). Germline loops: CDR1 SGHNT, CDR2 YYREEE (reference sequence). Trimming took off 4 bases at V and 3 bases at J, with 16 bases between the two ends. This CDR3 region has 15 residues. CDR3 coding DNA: TGTGCCAGCAGCCCCGGCGCAGGGCCATACACTGAAGCTTTCTTT. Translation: CASSPGAGPYTEAFF.

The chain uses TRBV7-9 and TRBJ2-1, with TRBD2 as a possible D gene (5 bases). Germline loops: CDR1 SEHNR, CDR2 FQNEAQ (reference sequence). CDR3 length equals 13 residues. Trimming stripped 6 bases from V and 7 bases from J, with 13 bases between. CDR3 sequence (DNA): TGTGCCAGCAGTCACTCCAGGAGGAATGAGCAGTTCTTC. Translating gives CASSHSRRNEQFF.

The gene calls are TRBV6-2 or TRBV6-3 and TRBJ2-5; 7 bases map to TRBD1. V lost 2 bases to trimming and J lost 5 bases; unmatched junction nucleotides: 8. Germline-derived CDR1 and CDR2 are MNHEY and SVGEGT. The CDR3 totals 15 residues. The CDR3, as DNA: TGTGCCAGCAGTTACAGACAGGGCGGGCTCGAGACCCAGTACTTC. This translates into CASSYRQGGLETQYF.

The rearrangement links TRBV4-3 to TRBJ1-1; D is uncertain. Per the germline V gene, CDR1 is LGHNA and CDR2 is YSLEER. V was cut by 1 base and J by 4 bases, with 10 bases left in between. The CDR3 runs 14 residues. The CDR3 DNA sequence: TGCGCCAGCAGCCAAGTACGGGAAGTCACTGAAGCTTTCTTT. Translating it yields CASSQVREVTEAFF.

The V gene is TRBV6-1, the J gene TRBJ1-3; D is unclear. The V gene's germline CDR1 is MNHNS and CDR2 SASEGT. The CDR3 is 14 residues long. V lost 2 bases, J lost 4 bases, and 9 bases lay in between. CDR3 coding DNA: TGTGCCAGCAGTGAAACGGGCCACGGAAACACCATATATTTT. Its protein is CASSETGHGNTIYF.

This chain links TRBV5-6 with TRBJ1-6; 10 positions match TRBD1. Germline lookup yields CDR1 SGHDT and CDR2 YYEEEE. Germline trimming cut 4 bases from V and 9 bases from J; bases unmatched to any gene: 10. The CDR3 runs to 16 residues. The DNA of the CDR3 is TGTGCCAGCAGCCTATGGGACAGGGGCCCAATTTCACCCCTCCACTTT. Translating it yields CASSLWDRGPISPLHF.

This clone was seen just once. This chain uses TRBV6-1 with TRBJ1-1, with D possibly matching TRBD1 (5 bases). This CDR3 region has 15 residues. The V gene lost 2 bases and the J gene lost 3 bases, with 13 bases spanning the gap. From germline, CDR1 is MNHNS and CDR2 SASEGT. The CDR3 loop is CASSETPGLYTEAFF. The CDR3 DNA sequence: TGTGCCAGCAGTGAAACACCAGGGTTGTACACTGAAGCTTTCTTT.

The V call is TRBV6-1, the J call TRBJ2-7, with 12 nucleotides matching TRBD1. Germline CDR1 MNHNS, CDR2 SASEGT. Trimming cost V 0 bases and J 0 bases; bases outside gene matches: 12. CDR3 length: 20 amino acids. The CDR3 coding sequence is TGTGCCAGCAGTGAAGCGCAGGGACAGGGGGCGCGAAGGTCCTCCTACGAGCAGTACTTC. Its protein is CASSEAQGQGARRSSYEQYF.

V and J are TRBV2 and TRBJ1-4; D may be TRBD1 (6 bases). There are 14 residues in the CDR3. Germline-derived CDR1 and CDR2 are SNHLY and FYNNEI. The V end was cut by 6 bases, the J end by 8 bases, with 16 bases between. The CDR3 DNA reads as TGTGCCAGCAGGGAACAGGGTCATGGGGAAAAACTGTTTTTT. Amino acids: CASREQGHGEKLFF.

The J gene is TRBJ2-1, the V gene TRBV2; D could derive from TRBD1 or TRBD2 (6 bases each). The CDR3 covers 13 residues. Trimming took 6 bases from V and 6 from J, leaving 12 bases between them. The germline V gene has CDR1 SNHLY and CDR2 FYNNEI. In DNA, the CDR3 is TGTGCCAGCAGCAGGGGAGCGGGCAATGAGCAGTTCTTC. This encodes CASSRGAGNEQFF.

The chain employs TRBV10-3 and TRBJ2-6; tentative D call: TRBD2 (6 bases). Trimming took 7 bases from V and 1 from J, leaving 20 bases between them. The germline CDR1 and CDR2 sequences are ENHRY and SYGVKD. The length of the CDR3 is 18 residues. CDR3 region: CAITRDSLMVSGANVLTF. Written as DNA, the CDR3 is TGTGCCATCACCCGGGACTCCCTTATGGTTTCTGGGGCCAACGTCCTGACTTTC.

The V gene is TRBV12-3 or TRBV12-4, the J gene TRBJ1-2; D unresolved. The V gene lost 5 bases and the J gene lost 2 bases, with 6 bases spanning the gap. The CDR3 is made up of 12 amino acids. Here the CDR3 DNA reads TGTGCCAGCAGTCCGGGGAACTATGGCTACACCTTC. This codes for CASSPGNYGYTF.

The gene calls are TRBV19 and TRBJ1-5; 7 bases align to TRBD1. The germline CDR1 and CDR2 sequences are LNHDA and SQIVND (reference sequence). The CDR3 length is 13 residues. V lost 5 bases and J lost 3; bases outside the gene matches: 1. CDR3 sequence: CASSGTVNQPQHF. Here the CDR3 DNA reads TGTGCCAGTAGTGGGACAGTCAATCAGCCCCAGCATTTT.

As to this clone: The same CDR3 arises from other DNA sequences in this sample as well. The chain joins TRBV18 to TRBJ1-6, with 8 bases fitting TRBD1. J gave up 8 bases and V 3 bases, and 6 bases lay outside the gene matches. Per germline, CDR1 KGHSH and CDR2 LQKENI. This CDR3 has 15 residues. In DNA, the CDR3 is TGTGCCAGCTCACCTGGACAGGGAACGGATTCACCCCTCCACTTT. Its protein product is CASSPGQGTDSPLHF.

The CDR3 loop reads CASSFGIAGDAQYF. CDR3 DNA sequence: TGTGCCAGCAGCTTTGGAATAGCGGGGGATGCGCAGTATTTT. The J gene is TRBJ2-3, the V gene TRBV7-9; 9 bases align to TRBD2. The length of the CDR3 is 14 residues. The V gene's germline CDR1 is SEHNR and CDR2 FQNEAQ (reference sequence). V dropped 3 bases and J dropped 10; count of bases not matched to a gene: 8.

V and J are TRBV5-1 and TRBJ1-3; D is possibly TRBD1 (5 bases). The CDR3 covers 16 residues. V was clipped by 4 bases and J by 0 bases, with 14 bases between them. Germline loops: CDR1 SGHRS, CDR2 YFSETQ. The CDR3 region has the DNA TGCGCCAGCAGCCCAGACAGCCACTCCTCTGGAAACACCATATATTTT. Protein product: CASSPDSHSSGNTIYF.

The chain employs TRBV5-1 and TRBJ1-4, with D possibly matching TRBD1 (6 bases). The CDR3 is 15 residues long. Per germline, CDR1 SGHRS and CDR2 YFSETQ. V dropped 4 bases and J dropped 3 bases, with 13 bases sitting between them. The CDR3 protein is CASSPAGTPNEKLFF. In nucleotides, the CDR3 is TGCGCCAGCAGCCCAGCCGGGACACCTAATGAAAAACTGTTTTTT. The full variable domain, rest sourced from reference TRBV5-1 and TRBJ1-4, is KAGVTQTPRYLIKTRGQQVTLSCSPISGHRSVSWYQQTPGQGLQFLFEYFSETQRNKGNFPGRFSGRQFSNSRSEMNVSTLELGDSALYLCASSPAGTPNEKLFFGSGTQLSVL.

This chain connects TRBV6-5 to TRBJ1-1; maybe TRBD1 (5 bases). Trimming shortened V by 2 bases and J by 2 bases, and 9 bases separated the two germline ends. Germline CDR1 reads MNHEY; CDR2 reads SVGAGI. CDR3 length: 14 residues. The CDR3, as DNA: TGTGCCAGCAGTTACGGGGCTGGCAACACTGAAGCTTTCTTT. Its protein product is CASSYGAGNTEAFF.

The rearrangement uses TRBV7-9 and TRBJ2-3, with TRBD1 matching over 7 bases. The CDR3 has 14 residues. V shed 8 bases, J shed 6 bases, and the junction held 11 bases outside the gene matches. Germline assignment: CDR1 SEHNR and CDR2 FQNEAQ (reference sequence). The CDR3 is CASAAPQGVDTQYF. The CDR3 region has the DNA TGTGCCAGCGCCGCTCCCCAGGGGGTGGATACGCAGTATTTT.